Listed here are 27 T cell receptor beta chains from one sample, sequenced in a study of cytomegalovirus exposure and HLA in healthy donors. 60 Vbeta and 13 Jbeta primers were used in PCR. Produced via immunoSEQ multiplex PCR; TCRdb's table is partial and in-frame only. This table holds 100,000 to 150,000 clones, roughly 80% found once. The material sequenced was PBMCs. The receptor source for this set is an older woman in good health and CMV-seronegative.

This clone was recorded only once. The chain couples TRBV4-1 to TRBJ2-5; perhaps TRBD2 as D (5 bases). The CDR3 is 14 residues long. Germline loops: CDR1 MGHRA, CDR2 YSYEKL. V lost 4 bases and J lost 5, with 14 bases in between. The CDR3 DNA is TGCGCCAGCAGCCGAAGCGAGAGGGTTGAGACCCAGTACTTC. It translates to CASSRSERVETQYF.

The chain combines TRBV19 with TRBJ2-1; 9 bases align to TRBD2. This CDR3 contains 15 residues. Germline lookup yields CDR1 LNHDA and CDR2 SQIVND (reference sequence). The J segment lost 6 bases and the V segment lost 7 bases, leaving 10 bases of the junction unmatched. Written as DNA, the CDR3 is TGTGCCAGTAATGGGTGGCGAGCGGGGGGCAATGAGCAGTTCTTC. Translating gives CASNGWRAGGNEQFF.

This rearrangement joins TRBV5-1 to TRBJ2-5; D is possibly TRBD2 (6 bases). The V gene lost 1 base and the J gene lost 4 bases, with 14 bases spanning the gap. Germline CDR1 is SGHRS and CDR2 is YFSETQ. The CDR3 length is 15 residues. In DNA, the CDR3 is TGCGCCAGCAGCTTGAGTTCCAGCGGGCGAGAGACCCAGTACTTC. It codes for CASSLSSSGRETQYF.

This clone was found once. The V gene is TRBV6-5, the J gene TRBJ2-3, with 11 nucleotides matching TRBD2. Per germline, CDR1 MNHEY and CDR2 SVGAGI. CDR3 length: 15 amino acids. With 6 bases clipped from V and 3 bases from J, the junction kept 5 bases outside the gene matches. The CDR3 region is CASSPSGGQTDTQYF. CDR3 in DNA: TGTGCCAGCAGCCCTAGCGGGGGGCAAACAGATACGCAGTATTTT.

This chain links TRBV27 with TRBJ2-7; 7 bases agree with TRBD2. The CDR3 has 13 amino acids. Germline V gene sequence: CDR1 MNHEY, CDR2 SMNVEV (reference sequence). V lost 5 bases to trimming and J lost 2 bases; unmatched junction nucleotides: 3. The CDR3 here is CASSPGLAYEQYF. CDR3 nucleotides: TGTGCCAGCAGTCCCGGACTAGCCTACGAGCAGTACTTC.

CDR3 bases: TGCAGTGCTACGGGAAATGAAAAACTGTTTTTT. It encodes CSATGNEKLFF. This chain connects TRBV20-1 to TRBJ1-4; D uncertain. CDR3 length: 11 residues. The V gene's germline CDR1 is DFQATT and CDR2 SNEGSKA (reference sequence). Trimming stripped 4 bases from V and 5 bases from J, with 5 bases between.

This clone turned up a few times. The V and J genes are TRBV15 and TRBJ2-5; 7 bases map to TRBD2. The CDR3 covers 16 residues. Germline CDR1 LNHNV, CDR2 YYDKDF (reference sequence). The junction had 6 bases not matched to a gene; V was cut back by 0 bases and J by 2 bases. The CDR3 loop is CATSRDVSSGQETQYF. CDR3 nucleotides: TGTGCCACCAGCAGAGATGTCTCTAGCGGACAAGAGACCCAGTACTTC.

This clone occurred once. V and J are TRBV28 and TRBJ1-5; no clear D gene. Germline V gene data show CDR1 as MDHEN and CDR2 as SYDVKM. There are 15 residues in the CDR3. The germline V and J ends were trimmed by 3 bases and 1 base, with 10 bases remaining between them. In DNA, the CDR3 is TGTGCCAGCAGTTTTCTCACGGGGAGCAATCAGCCCCAGCATTTT. This sequence encodes CASSFLTGSNQPQHF.

This clone was counted only a few times. CDR3 coding DNA: TGTGCCAGCAGTTATAGCCGCCGGGACTTCTCCTACGAGCAGTACTTC. Translating gives CASSYSRRDFSYEQYF. The V call is TRBV28, the J call TRBJ2-5, with D possibly TRBD2 on 6 matching bases. The J call may not be correct, given that the DNA end is closer to TRBJ2-7. Per germline, CDR1 MDHEN and CDR2 SYDVKM. The CDR3 contains 16 residues.

The chain combines TRBV28 with TRBJ2-1, with 7 bases matching TRBD1. Per germline, CDR1 MDHEN and CDR2 SYDVKM. Trimming at V came to 3 bases and at J to 7 bases, leaving 6 bases not matched to a gene. This CDR3 is 14 amino acids long. CDR3 sequence (DNA): TGTGCCAGCAGTTTCAGCGGCAGGGGGAATGAGCAGTTCTTC. Translation: CASSFSGRGNEQFF. The complete variable domain, with remaining parts taken from reference TRBV28 and TRBJ2-1, reads DVKVTQSSRYLVKRTGEKVFLECVQDMDHENMFWYRQDPGLGLRLIYFSYDVKMKEKGDIPEGYSVSREKKERFSLILESASTNQTSMYLCASSFSGRGNEQFFGPGTRLTVL.

The V and J genes are TRBV19 and TRBJ1-1, with 7 bases identical to TRBD1. Germline assignment: CDR1 LNHDA and CDR2 SQIVND (reference sequence). This CDR3 is 15 amino acids long. Trimming took 3 bases from V and 0 from J; bases not matched to a gene: 4. The CDR3 spells CASSIEGAMNTEAFF. CDR3 in DNA: TGTGCCAGTAGTATCGAGGGGGCTATGAACACTGAAGCTTTCTTT.

The chain joins TRBV7-2 to TRBJ2-1; no definite D call. V lost 4 bases and J 4 bases, leaving 5 bases between the germline ends. The CDR3 loop spans 12 amino acids. CDR1 is SGHTA, CDR2 FQGNSA, per germline. CDR3 in amino acids: CASSSRYNEQFF. Written as DNA, the CDR3 is TGTGCCAGCAGCTCGAGGTACAATGAGCAGTTCTTC.

In its sample, this clone was seen a few times. The chain carries TRBV6-6 and TRBJ1-4; a weak D match, TRBD1 (5 bases). The CDR3 is 13 amino acids. In germline, CDR1 is MNHNY, CDR2 SVGAGI (reference sequence). The germline V and J ends were trimmed by 4 bases and 6 bases, with 9 bases remaining between them. CDR3 in amino acids: CASSLDIYEKLFF. The CDR3 region has the DNA TGTGCCAGCAGTTTGGACATTTATGAAAAACTGTTTTTT.

The chain couples TRBV10-3 to TRBJ2-7; TRBD1 matches at 7 bases. J was trimmed by 2 bases and V by 0 bases; bases with no gene match: 10. This CDR3 has 17 residues. CDR1 is ENHRY, CDR2 SYGVKD, per germline. The CDR3 loop is CAISESERTGVTYEQYF. The DNA for the CDR3 is TGTGCCATCAGTGAGTCGGAACGTACAGGGGTCACCTACGAGCAGTACTTC.

This rearrangement joins TRBV4-1 to TRBJ1-1; D not resolved. V lost 4 bases and J lost 6, with 18 bases in between. CDR1 MGHRA and CDR2 YSYEKL come from the germline V gene. The CDR3 covers 15 residues. DNA for the CDR3: TGCGCCAGCAGCCCCGGCAGCGGCAGAACCGCTGAAGCTTTCTTT. Protein: CASSPGSGRTAEAFF.

The chain carries TRBV5-1 and TRBJ2-7, with 10 bases lining up with TRBD2. CDR1 is SGHRS, CDR2 YFSETQ, per germline. The V segment lost 4 bases and the J segment 1 base; nucleotides outside the gene matches: 5. The CDR3 extends over 15 amino acids. The DNA of the CDR3 is TGCGCCAGCAGCGGTAGCGGGAGGAGGTCCTACGAGCAGTACTTC. This sequence encodes CASSGSGRRSYEQYF.

Sample share makes this clone medium-sized. This rearrangement joins TRBV12-5 to TRBJ2-3, with TRBD1 identical over 8 bases. The J segment lost 0 bases and the V segment lost 1 base, leaving 0 bases of the junction unmatched. CDR1 LGHNT and CDR2 FRNRAP come from the germline V gene. This CDR3 contains 15 residues. CDR3 protein: CASGLGQGSTDTQYF. Written as DNA, the CDR3 is TGTGCTAGTGGTTTGGGACAGGGGAGCACAGATACGCAGTATTTT.

In nucleotides, the CDR3 is TGTGCCAGCAGTTCTTCCGGGACAGGGGGTCTTTACGAGCAGTACTTC. Amino acids: CASSSSGTGGLYEQYF. J is TRBJ2-7 and V is TRBV28, with TRBD1 matching over 11 bases. V trimming: 4 bases; J trimming: 4 bases; junction bases outside the gene matches: 9. Per germline, CDR1 MDHEN and CDR2 SYDVKM. The CDR3 has 16 residues.

This chain connects TRBV5-1 to TRBJ1-2; 8 bases are a match to TRBD1. Trimming cost V 0 bases and J 6 bases; bases outside gene matches: 4. The germline V gene encodes CDR1 SGHRS and CDR2 YFSETQ. This CDR3 spans 14 amino acids. As DNA, the CDR3 is TGCGCCAGCAGCTTGGAGGCAGGGGGCGATGGCTACACCTTC. Its protein product is CASSLEAGGDGYTF.

This chain links TRBV5-6 with TRBJ2-3; D is unclear. Per the germline V gene, CDR1 is SGHDT and CDR2 is YYEEEE. Trimming left V 3 bases short and J 5 bases short, with 10 bases between. The CDR3 has 13 amino acids. The CDR3 reads CASSSRPGDTQYF. Written as DNA, the CDR3 is TGTGCCAGCAGCTCTAGACCTGGAGATACGCAGTATTTT.

CDR3 residues: CATSRGLRNQPQHF. In nucleotides, the CDR3 is TGTGCCACCAGCAGAGGACTGCGCAATCAGCCCCAGCATTTT. The J gene is TRBJ1-5, the V gene TRBV15; D is unresolved. The V gene's germline CDR1 is LNHNV and CDR2 YYDKDF (reference sequence). The CDR3 loop spans 14 amino acids. Trimming took 1 base from V and 2 from J, leaving 6 bases between them.

The chain recombines TRBV6-1 with TRBJ1-1; D is unresolved. Germline CDR1 reads MNHNS; CDR2 reads SASEGT. The CDR3 extends over 14 amino acids. The V end lost 1 base, the J end lost 4 bases, and 10 bases lay between the germline ends. In DNA, the CDR3 is TGTGCCAGCAGTGAAGGCCCGGGTAGCACTGAAGCTTTCTTT. Its translation is CASSEGPGSTEAFF.

The chain carries TRBV6-1 and TRBJ1-5; D is possibly TRBD1 (5 bases). The CDR3 covers 15 residues. Germline V gives CDR1 MNHNS, CDR2 SASEGT. Trimming pared 6 bases from V and 2 bases from J, leaving 14 bases between. CDR3 nucleotides: TGTGCCAGCAGCCCGGACACGTACCGCAATCAGCCCCAGCATTTT. It yields the protein CASSPDTYRNQPQHF.

The rearrangement uses TRBV5-1 and TRBJ1-6; TRBD1 agrees at 8 bases. CDR3 length: 16 amino acids. J was trimmed by 9 bases and V by 4 bases; bases with no gene match: 12. CDR1 is SGHRS and CDR2 is YFSETQ in the germline V gene. The CDR3 nucleotides are TGCGCCAGCAGCATGGACAGGGAGTGGGGTAGTTCACCCCTCCACTTT. It yields the protein CASSMDREWGSSPLHF.

The V call is TRBV5-8, the J call TRBJ1-5; no clear D. Germline CDR1 reads SGHTS; CDR2 reads YDEGEE. The V end lost 6 bases, the J end lost 4 bases, and 11 bases lay between the germline ends. This CDR3 has 13 residues. CDR3 protein: CASTPLSNQPQHF. The DNA for the CDR3 is TGTGCCAGCACCCCTCTCTCTAATCAGCCCCAGCATTTT.

This chain joins TRBV5-1 and TRBJ2-1; 14 positions agree with TRBD2. J lost 6 bases, V lost 3 bases, and 20 bases had no gene match. This CDR3 region has 21 residues. Germline values: CDR1 SGHRS, CDR2 YFSETQ. For the CDR3, the DNA is TGCGCCAGCAGCTCTACACCGGGACTAGCGGGAGTGGGGACCATTGGCAATGAGCAGTTCTTC. Protein: CASSSTPGLAGVGTIGNEQFF.

The chain recombines TRBV4-1 with TRBJ2-7, with TRBD2 identical over 7 bases. The trim removed 1 base at V and 7 bases at J, leaving 4 bases unmatched. The CDR3 is 13 residues long. Germline CDR1 reads MGHRA; CDR2 reads YSYEKL. Written as DNA, the CDR3 is TGCGCCAGCAGCCAAGGGGGGGGAGGTGAGCAGTACTTC. It yields the protein CASSQGGGGEQYF.